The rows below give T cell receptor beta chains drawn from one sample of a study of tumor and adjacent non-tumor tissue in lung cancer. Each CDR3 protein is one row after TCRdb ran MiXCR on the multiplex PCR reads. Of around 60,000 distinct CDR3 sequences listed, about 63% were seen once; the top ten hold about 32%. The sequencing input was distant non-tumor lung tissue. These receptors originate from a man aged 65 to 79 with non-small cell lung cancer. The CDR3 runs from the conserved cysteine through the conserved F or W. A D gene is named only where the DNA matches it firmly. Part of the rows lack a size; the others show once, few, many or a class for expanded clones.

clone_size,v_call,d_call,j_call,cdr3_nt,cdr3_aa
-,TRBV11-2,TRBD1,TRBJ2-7,TGTGCCAGCAGCCCGACAGGGGGCGGGGACGAGCAGTACTTT,CASSPTGGGDEQYF
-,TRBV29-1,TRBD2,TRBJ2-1,TGCAGCGTTTTGTCTAGCGGGGCGGCTGAGCAGTTCTTC,CSVLSSGAAEQFF
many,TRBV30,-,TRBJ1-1,TGTGCCTGGAAAGACAGGAGTCTGGTGAACACTGAAGCTTTCTTT,CAWKDRSLVNTEAFF
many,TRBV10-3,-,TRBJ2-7,TGTGCCATCAGGGGCCGGGACTACGAGCAGTACTTC,CAIRGRDYEQYF
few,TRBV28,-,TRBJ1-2,TGTGCCAGTAGTTCCCCCGCTACCCAGGGATGTGGCTACACCTTC,CASSSPATQGCGYTF
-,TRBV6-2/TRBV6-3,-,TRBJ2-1,TGTGCCACCGAAGACACCGGCGGCTACAATGAGCAGTTCTTC,CATEDTGGYNEQFF
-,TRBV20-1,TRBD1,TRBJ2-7,TGCAGTGCTAGGCGGACAGGAAAATCGGCCGAGCAGTACTTC,CSARRTGKSAEQYF
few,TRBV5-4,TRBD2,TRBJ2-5,TGTACCAGCAGCTTAAAAGCGGGGGGGCGGGAGACCCAGTACTTC,CTSSLKAGGRETQYF
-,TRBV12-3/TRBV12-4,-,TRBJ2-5,TGTGCCAGCAACCCGGGGCTAGCGCCTCAAGAGACCCAGTACTTC,CASNPGLAPQETQYF
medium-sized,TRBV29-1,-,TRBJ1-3,TGCAGCGTTGAAGGCTTTACTGCGAGCTCTGGAAACACCATATATTTT,CSVEGFTASSGNTIYF
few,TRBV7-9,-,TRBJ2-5,TGTGCCAGCAGTAAACTCGGAGTCCCAGAGACCCAGCACTTC,CASSKLGVPETQHF
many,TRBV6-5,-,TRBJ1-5,TGTGCCTCTCGTGTTAACAGTGATCAGCCCCAGCATTTT,CASRVNSDQPQHF
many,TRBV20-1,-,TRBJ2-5,TGCAGTGCTACACCTGGAGTAGCGTCAGAGACCCAGTACTTC,CSATPGVASETQYF
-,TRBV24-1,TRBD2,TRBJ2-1,TGTGCCACAAGTGGTGGGAGACTAGCGGGATACAATGAGCAGTTCTTC,CATSGGRLAGYNEQFF
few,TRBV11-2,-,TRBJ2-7,TGTGCCAGCGGCTCCCGGGCTTACTACGAGCGGTACTTC,CASGSRAYYERYF
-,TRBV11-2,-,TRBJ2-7,TGTGCCAGCAGCTCAGACGGGGGCGGGTATGAGCAGTACTTC,CASSSDGGGYEQYF
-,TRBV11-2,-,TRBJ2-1,TGTGCCAGCAGCTTAGATTCCCTCAGTGGGCAGTTCTTC,CASSLDSLSGQFF
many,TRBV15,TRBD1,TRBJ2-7,TGTGCCACCAGCAGTACCGGGACAGGGGGCTACGAGCAGTACTTC,CATSSTGTGGYEQYF
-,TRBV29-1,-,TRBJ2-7,TGCACCGTTGAAGGGGGACGGAGGGAGCAGTACTTC,CTVEGGRREQYF
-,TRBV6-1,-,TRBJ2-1,TGTGCCAACAGAGCCGGGACATCAGTGGGGAATGAGCAGCTCTTC,CANRAGTSVGNEQLF
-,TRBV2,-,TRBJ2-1,TGTGCCAGCAGGGAAGGGGGGACCCACAATGAGCAGTTCTTC,CASREGGTHNEQFF
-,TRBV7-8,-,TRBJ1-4,TGTGCCAGCAGCCCAGGGGCGCCTGAAAAACTGTTTTTT,CASSPGAPEKLFF
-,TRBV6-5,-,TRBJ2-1,TGTGCCAGCAGTCAGTCGACAGTCTATAATGAGCAGTTCTTC,CASSQSTVYNEQFF
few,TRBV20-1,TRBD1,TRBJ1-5,TGCAGTGCTAGGAAAGGACAGGGTTGGAATCAGCCCCAGCATTTT,CSARKGQGWNQPQHF
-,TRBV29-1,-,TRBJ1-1,TGCAGCGTTCGGACAGCACCAAACACTGAACCTTTCTTT,CSVRTAPNTEPFF
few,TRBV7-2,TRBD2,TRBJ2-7,TGTGCCAGCAGCTTGGGGGGGAGGGGACTAGCGGCTCGGAGCTCCTACGAGCAGTACTTC,CASSLGGRGLAARSSYEQYF
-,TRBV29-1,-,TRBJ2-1,TGCGGCGTTGAAAGGGGAGGCGGGGTAATAGTCGGGCAGTTCTTT,CGVERGGGVIVGQFF
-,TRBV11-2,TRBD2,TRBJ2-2,TGTGCAAGCAACTTAGATCGACTAGCCTCGGCGGGGGAGCTGTTTTTT,CASNLDRLASAGELFF
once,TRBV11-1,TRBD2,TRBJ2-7,TGTGCCAGTAGCTTAGCGCAACTAGCGGACTCCTTTGAGCAGTACTTC,CASSLAQLADSFEQYF
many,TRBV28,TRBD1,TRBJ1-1,TGTGCCAGCGGAAGACAGGGGATTGGTGTGAACACTGAAGCTTTCTTT,CASGRQGIGVNTEAFF
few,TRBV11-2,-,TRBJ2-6,TGTGCCAGCACAGAGTCTAGGGCCAACGTCCTGACTTTC,CASTESRANVLTF
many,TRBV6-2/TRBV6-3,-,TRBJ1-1,TGTGCCAGCAGTTACGGGGGAGCATTTAACACTGAAGCTTTCTTT,CASSYGGAFNTEAFF
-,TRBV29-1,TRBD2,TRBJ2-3,TGCAGCCACCGACTAGCGGGGGGAGATACGCAGTATTTT,CSHRLAGGDTQYF
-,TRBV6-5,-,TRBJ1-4,TGCGCCAGCAGTTCCTCTCGGACTGATGAAAAACTGTTTTTT,CASSSSRTDEKLFF
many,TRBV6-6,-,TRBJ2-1,TGTGCCAGCAGTTACGGGGCGAGCTCCTACAATGAGCAGTTCTTC,CASSYGASSYNEQFF
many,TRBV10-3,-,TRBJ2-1,TGTGCCATCAGTGTGAGGGATGAGCAGTTCTTC,CAISVRDEQFF
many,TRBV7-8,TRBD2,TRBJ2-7,TGTGCCAGCAGCTCACCGGGACTAGCCTACGAGCAGTACTTC,CASSSPGLAYEQYF
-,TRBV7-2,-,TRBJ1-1,TGTGCCAGCAGCTTAGATGGGCTGGGAGAGAGCACTGAAGCTTTCTTT,CASSLDGLGESTEAFF
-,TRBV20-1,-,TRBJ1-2,TGCAGTGCTAGAGAGCCAATGGGACAAGCGCCTCGCTACACCTTC,CSAREPMGQAPRYTF
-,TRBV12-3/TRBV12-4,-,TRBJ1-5,TGTGCCAGCTCTCCTAGGGGGGCTAGCAATCAGCCCCAGCAATTT,CASSPRGASNQPQQF